This TCR beta chain comes out of a study of blood T cells in healthy people across ages. General study points: Roughly linear declines in TCR beta diversity per million T cells occurred with age.

Germline-derived CDR1 and CDR2 are SGHVS and FQNEAQ. The germline V and J ends were trimmed by 3 bases and 7 bases, with 13 bases remaining between them. This CDR3 spans 14 amino acids. Primers used in a second PCR of roughly 6 to 12 cycles were a sample-barcoded 5' primer and a J-beta primer mix. TCRdb ran MiXCR on the 5' RACE reads and lists one entry per CDR3 protein. The sample has approximately 2,000,000 distinct CDR3 sequences, 35% to 50% seen once. This clonotype appeared once. As yet, its antigen is unknown. The chain carries TRBV7-8 and TRBJ2-1; the D gene is possibly TRBD1 (6 bases). The clonotype was recovered from a human donor in good health. Sequencing was performed on blood. CDR3 in amino acids: CASSFGQGMNEQFF. For the CDR3, the DNA is TGTGCCAGCAGCTTTGGGCAGGGGATGAATGAGCAGTTCTTC. Based on the CDR3 plus reference TRBV7-8 and TRBJ2-1, the full variable domain is GAGVSQSPRYKVAKRGQDVALRCDPISGHVSLFWYQQALGQGPEFLTYFQNEAQLDKSGLPSDRFFAERPEGSVSTLKIQRTQQEDSAVYLCASSFGQGMNEQFFGPGTRLTVL.